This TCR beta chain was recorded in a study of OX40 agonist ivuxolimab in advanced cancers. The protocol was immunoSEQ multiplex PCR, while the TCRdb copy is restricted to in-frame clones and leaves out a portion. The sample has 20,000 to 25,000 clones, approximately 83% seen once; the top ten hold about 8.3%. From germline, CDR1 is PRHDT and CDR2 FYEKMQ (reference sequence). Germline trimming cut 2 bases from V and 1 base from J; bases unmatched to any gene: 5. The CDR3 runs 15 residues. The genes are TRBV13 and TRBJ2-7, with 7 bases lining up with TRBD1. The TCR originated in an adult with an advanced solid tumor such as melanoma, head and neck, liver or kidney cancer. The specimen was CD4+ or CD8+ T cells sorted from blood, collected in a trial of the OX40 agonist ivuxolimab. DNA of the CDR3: TGTGCCAGCAGCTTATCAGGGACAGCATCCTACGAGCAGTACTTC. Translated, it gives CASSLSGTASYEQYF.